Sequencing of this T cell receptor beta chain was carried out in a study of vaccination and CD4 T cells after COVID-19. With the Oncomine TCR Beta short-read assay, DNA from cultured CD4+ T cells was sequenced. TCRdb processed the PCR reads anew with MiXCR; each CDR3 protein has one entry. This sample yields 11,000 or so distinct CDR3 sequences, of which around 50% are seen a single time; roughly a tenth belongs to the top ten. Indicated treatment: roughly ten-day PBMC culture with coronavirus spike peptide pools or control peptides (ViraFEST assay). Before TCRs were sequenced, ViraFEST expanded antigen-specific T cells with peptide pools. About this clonotype itself: Its antigen is undetermined.

V was cut by 1 base and J by 8 bases, with 8 bases left in between. The CDR3 length is 11 residues. CDR1 is DFQATT and CDR2 is SNEGSKA in the germline V gene (reference sequence). The sequence was obtained from a human donor who had recovered from COVID-19. The specimen sequenced was CD4+ T cells from blood, cultured in vitro. V is TRBV20-1 and J is TRBJ1-2; tentative D call: TRBD1 (5 bases). This CDR3 reads CSARAGPGYTF. DNA for the CDR3: TGCAGTGCTAGAGCGGGGCCGGGCTACACCTTC.